This TCR beta chain was profiled in a study of PD-1 blockade in classical Hodgkin lymphoma. The study, taken as a whole, reports: Initiation of nivolumab under 1 year after ASCT led to exclusion of patients.

Method: immunoSEQ multiplex PCR; TCRdb's copy keeps in-frame clones and lacks some. This sample has tens of thousands of clones, with 60% to 75% found just once. There are a few counts of this clone. The antigen is undetermined. V trimming: 0 bases; J trimming: 0 bases; junction bases outside the gene matches: 3. The germline V gene encodes CDR1 SGDLS and CDR2 YYNGEE. The CDR3 loop spans 16 amino acids. Relapse after autologous stem cell transplantation occurred in every patient, and brentuximab vedotin exposure varied. This clonotype was obtained from a human donor with classical Hodgkin lymphoma. This chain links TRBV9 with TRBJ2-3, with 8 bases aligning to TRBD2. The sequences come from peripheral blood mononuclear cells (PBMCs), collected before the second cycle of nivolumab. The CDR3 is CASSVAIAGSTDTQYF. The CDR3 DNA reads as TGTGCCAGCAGCGTAGCGATAGCGGGGAGCACAGATACGCAGTATTTT.